Sample share makes the clone carrying this T cell receptor beta chain medium-sized. The target antigen is unknown. Trimming stripped 1 base from V and 1 base from J, with 11 bases between. The CDR3 extends over 16 amino acids. CDR1 and CDR2 from the germline V gene are MGHRA and YSYEKL. Extracted from the samples, RNA was reverse transcribed into cDNA to serve as the sequencing template. Some clones are missing from TCRdb's copy, which holds only in-frame ones; the method was immunoSEQ multiplex PCR. Found here are 190,000 or so clones, about 60% of them singletons; the top ten hold 10% to 15%. This sample was taken from a study of CD8+ T cells in alopecia areata. Whole-study results and caveats: Scalp clonality and expanded CD8+ clones among the top 100 fell significantly with tofacitinib. How baseline CD8+ expansion relates to response remains uncertain (there was one nonresponder).

Treatment meaning: oral pan-JAK inhibitor, 5-10 mg twice daily. This sequence joins TRBV4-1 and TRBJ1-5; the D is unclear. The clonotype comes from a human donor with alopecia areata. The source material was CD8+ T cells sorted from blood, sampled at week 24, from a patient treated with tofacitinib. CDR3: CASSQGSSRSNQPQHF. CDR3 in DNA: TGCGCCAGCAGCCAAGGATCCAGTAGGAGCAATCAGCCCCAGCATTTT.